Following are 2 T cell receptor beta chains from one sample sequenced in a study of PD-1 blockade in classical Hodgkin lymphoma. The data were produced by immunoSEQ multiplex PCR, yet TCRdb's version contains in-frame clones alone and is incomplete. The table lists approximately 99,000 clones, around 89% of them singletons, with around 20% in the top ten. After autologous stem cell transplantation all patients relapsed, and prior brentuximab vedotin exposure differed between cohorts. This specimen consisted of peripheral blood mononuclear cells (PBMCs), obtained before the second cycle of nivolumab. Receptors originate from a human donor with classical Hodgkin lymphoma.

This clone was found once. The V gene is TRBV27, the J gene TRBJ2-2, with D perhaps TRBD2 (6 bases). Germline V CDR1 and CDR2: MNHEY, SMNVEV (reference sequence). The CDR3 is made up of 15 amino acids. The V end was cut by 3 bases, the J end by 0 bases, with 8 bases between. The CDR3 protein is CASSFLAPNTGELFF. The CDR3 DNA follows: TGTGCCAGCAGTTTCCTAGCGCCGAACACCGGGGAGCTGTTTTTT.

The CDR3 DNA follows: TGTGCCAGCTCACCGCGACATACCGGGACTAGCGGGAGCTCCTACAATGAGCAGTTCTTC. Amino acid sequence: CASSPRHTGTSGSSYNEQFF. The chain uses TRBV18 and TRBJ2-1, with 14 positions matching TRBD2. Germline V gene lookup returns CDR1 KGHSH and CDR2 LQKENI. CDR3 size: 20 residues. J lost 0 bases, V lost 3 bases, and 10 bases had no gene match. Full variable domain (missing parts from reference TRBV18 and TRBJ2-1): NAGVMQNPRHLVRRRGQEARLRCSPMKGHSHVYWYRQLPEEGLKFMVYLQKENIIDESGMPKERFSAEFPKEGPSILRIQQVVRGDSAAYFCASSPRHTGTSGSSYNEQFFGPGTRLTVL.